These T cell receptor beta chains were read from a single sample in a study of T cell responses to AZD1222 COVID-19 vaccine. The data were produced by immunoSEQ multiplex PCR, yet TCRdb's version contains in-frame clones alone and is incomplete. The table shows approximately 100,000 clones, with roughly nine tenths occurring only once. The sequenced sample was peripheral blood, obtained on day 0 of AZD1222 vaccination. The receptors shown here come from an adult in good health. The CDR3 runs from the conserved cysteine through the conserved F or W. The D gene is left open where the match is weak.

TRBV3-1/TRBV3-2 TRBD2 CASSQGVAGGEQYF
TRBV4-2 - CASSQEGRGGGYTF
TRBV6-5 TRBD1 CASRRDSYEQYF
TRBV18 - CASSRPGLSTDTQYF
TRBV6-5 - CASSYSVDDEQYF
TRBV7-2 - CASSLVGGPGETQYF
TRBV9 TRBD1 CASSVGGTANQPQHF
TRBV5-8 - CASSEKFRDPYNSPLHF
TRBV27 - CASSFQGYGYTF
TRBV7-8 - CASSPGRLSNQPQHF
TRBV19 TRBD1 CASSTTGGAGNQPQHF
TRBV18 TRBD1 CASSPTGQGAMNTEAFF
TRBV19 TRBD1 CASRYRGTGQPQHF
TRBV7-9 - CASSLFISGYTF
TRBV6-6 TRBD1 CASSYLGTGNQPQHF
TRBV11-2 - CASSSDSVVTYEQYF
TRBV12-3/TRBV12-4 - CASSDRANTEAFF
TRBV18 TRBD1 CASSPGTGGYQPQHF
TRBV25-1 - CASSVLTGVTGELFF
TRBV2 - CASSDPGAFYEQYF
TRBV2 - CASRSGHLGYEQYF